Sequencing of this TCR beta chain was carried out in a study of neurological immune-mediated disorders. This clonotype was counted at least ten times. Its antigen is undetermined. V gave up 2 bases and J gave up 0 bases, with 8 bases separating them. The CDR3 is 14 residues long. The germline CDR1 and CDR2 sequences are MDHEN and SYDVKM. Notes on the study in general: Because no CDR3 amino acid sequences were shared across subjects by expanded clones, private repertoires were suggested in all groups.

The time point: longitudinal time-point 2. Among the participants, healthy controls were blood bank volunteers in Maryland, USA. 2 million unsorted PBMCs were stored in RNAlater at -80 °C before RNA extraction. Every sequencing run generated in excess of 190 million TCR-beta sequences. These sequences covered 15-18 subjects. TCRdb independently ran MiXCR on the 5' RACE reads; one entry per CDR3 protein. Here the sample spans fewer than 70,000 distinct CDR3 sequences, less than 10% being singletons. The chain couples TRBV28 to TRBJ2-7, with D uncertain. The TCR was taken from a man younger than 45 in good health. The sequenced sample consisted of PBMCs. The CDR3 spells CASSLKGNSYEQYF. The CDR3 DNA reads TGTGCCAGCAGTTTAAAAGGGAACTCCTACGAGCAGTACTTC. The whole variable domain, filled in from reference TRBV28 and TRBJ2-7, reads DVKVTQSSRYLVKRTGEKVFLECVQDMDHENMFWYRQDPGLGLRLIYFSYDVKMKEKGDIPEGYSVSREKKERFSLILESASTNQTSMYLCASSLKGNSYEQYFGPGTRLTVT.